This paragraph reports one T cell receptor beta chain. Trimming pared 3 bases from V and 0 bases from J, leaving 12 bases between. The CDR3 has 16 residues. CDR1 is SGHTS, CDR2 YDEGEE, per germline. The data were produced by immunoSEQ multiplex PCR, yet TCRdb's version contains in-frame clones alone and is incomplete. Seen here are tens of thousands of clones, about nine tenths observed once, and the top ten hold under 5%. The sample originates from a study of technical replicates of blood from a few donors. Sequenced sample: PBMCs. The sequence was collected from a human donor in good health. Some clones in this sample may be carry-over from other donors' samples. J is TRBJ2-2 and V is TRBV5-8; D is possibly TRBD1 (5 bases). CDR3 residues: CASSSNRKTNTGELFF. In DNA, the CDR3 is TGTGCCAGCAGCTCAAACAGGAAGACGAACACCGGGGAGCTGTTTTTT.